This is a list of T cell receptor beta chains from one sample in a study of Graves' ophthalmopathy and Graves' hyperthyroidism. TCRdb used MiXCR to reprocess the multiplex PCR reads, holding one entry per CDR3 protein. The sample holds about 380,000 distinct CDR3 sequences; approximately 15% are singletons and the top ten take about 7%. Specimen: peripheral blood. All receptors come from a woman under 30 with stable Graves' hyperthyroidism. Each CDR3 is given without its conserved first and last residue. The order of the fields is clone size, CDR3 length, V gene, J gene, CDR3 protein. Size is stated for part of the rows, as once, few or many counts, or as a class when the clone is expanded.

few,13,TRBV6-5,TRBJ1-3,ASSYDGSSGNTIY
many,17,TRBV20-1,TRBJ1-5,SARARPGTSLYSNQPQH
few,15,TRBV6-5,TRBJ2-5,ASSYSQGWGPQETQY
many,13,TRBV11-2,TRBJ1-1,ASSLEGGMNTEAF
many,9,TRBV7-2,TRBJ2-7,ASSLKTEQY
many,16,TRBV7-8,TRBJ1-5,ASSLARTLAKPNQPQH
few,18,TRBV19,TRBJ1-2,ASRTSGMRYRRPEDHGYT
many,12,TRBV6-2/TRBV6-3,TRBJ1-1,ASSPQDFGTEAF
many,15,TRBV6-4,TRBJ1-1,ASILTLLARGATEAF
.,14,TRBV10-3,TRBJ2-2,AISDSGGRNTGELF
.,16,TRBV10-3,TRBJ1-1,AISESIVGAQEDTEAF
.,15,TRBV6-1,TRBJ1-6,ASSQNQRQGGVVPLH
many,13,TRBV6-5,TRBJ1-6,ASSLAGGNNSPLH
many,13,TRBV6-1,TRBJ2-7,ASSTGTGNRDEQY
.,14,TRBV15,TRBJ2-7,ATSRVTGPGTYEQY
few,13,TRBV7-2,TRBJ1-1,ASSQGGQGVVGAF
few,11,TRBV5-8,TRBJ1-1,ASSWRKNTGAF
many,12,TRBV6-1,TRBJ1-2,ASRQPGPTYGYT
.,15,TRBV12-3/TRBV12-4,TRBJ1-1,ASSSSGTGTGDTEAF
many,14,TRBV20-1,TRBJ2-5,SATNPSGLQQETQY
many,12,TRBV20-1,TRBJ1-2,SARKDSPNYGYT
.,12,TRBV5-6,TRBJ1-1,ASSWGNRVTEAF
.,12,TRBV15,TRBJ2-6,ATSYTRPANVLT
many,12,TRBV6-5,TRBJ1-1,ASSYRAGNTEAF
many,10,TRBV5-6,TRBJ2-5,ASKIAEETQY
many,13,TRBV19,TRBJ1-2,ASSINREKVYGYT
many,10,TRBV2,TRBJ1-1,ASSVKEINAF
many,11,TRBV6-1,TRBJ1-1,ASSQGWDTEAF
many,16,TRBV7-3,TRBJ1-1,ASSLVPVPWGENTEAF
many,15,TRBV11-2,TRBJ1-2,ASSLDLMTGGLYGYT
.,12,TRBV6-1,TRBJ2-4,ASSAGTEKNIQY
many,13,TRBV6-1,TRBJ1-2,ASSEYGPPLRGYT
many,13,TRBV6-1,TRBJ1-2,ASSSPTGPWGGYT
many,13,TRBV9,TRBJ2-5,ASSGRGTNQETQY
many,9,TRBV20-1,TRBJ2-5,SALTSETQY
.,10,TRBV10-3,TRBJ1-5,ATRGNNQPQH
few,15,TRBV27,TRBJ2-3,ASSSQRQFSGPDTQY
few,14,TRBV4-1,TRBJ2-7,ASSPSEGSSSYEQY
.,11,TRBV2,TRBJ1-5,ASSPRQNQPQH
.,14,TRBV28,TRBJ1-2,ASRGSGTPPNYGYT
.,9,TRBV20-1,TRBJ2-7,SAGGAYEQY
.,14,TRBV7-8,TRBJ2-5,ASSLAPDGLSETQY
once,12,TRBV6-1,TRBJ2-7,ASRDVGKEVEQY
once,13,TRBV15,TRBJ1-5,ATSRLQGAYQPQH